Shown below are 18 T cell receptor beta chains from a single sample sequenced in a study of lymphopenia after photon versus proton radiotherapy. Produced via immunoSEQ multiplex PCR; TCRdb's table is partial and in-frame only. The sample has around 18,000 clones; 65% to 90% are singletons. Specimen: peripheral blood, collected from a patient treated with proton-based radiotherapy. The source of these receptors is a man between 65 and 85 years old with pancreatic cancer.

The chain is built from TRBV10-3 and TRBJ2-7, with D possibly being TRBD2 (6 bases). The CDR3 has 14 amino acids. The V gene's germline CDR1 is ENHRY and CDR2 SYGVKD. The V and J ends lost 4 bases and 2 bases respectively, with 12 bases between them. The CDR3 region is CAISGGTATYEQYF. CDR3 nucleotide sequence: TGTGCCATCAGTGGGGGGACTGCCACCTACGAGCAGTACTTC.

J is TRBJ1-4 and V is TRBV5-1, with TRBD1 matching 8 bases. V lost 0 bases, J lost 5 bases, and 0 bases stayed unmatched. Looked up from germline, CDR1 is SGHRS and CDR2 is YFSETQ. This CDR3 has 14 residues. As DNA, the CDR3 is TGCGCCAGCAGCTTGGGACAGGGGAATGAAAAACTGTTTTTT. This gives the protein CASSLGQGNEKLFF.

The chain links TRBV30 to TRBJ2-1; the D gene is possibly TRBD1 (6 bases). The CDR3 covers 16 residues. Between the trimmed V and J ends, which lost 2 bases and 10 bases, there was a span of 24 bases. The germline gives CDR1 GTSNPN, CDR2 SVGIG (reference sequence). As DNA, the CDR3 is TGTGCCTGGAGTTCCCTGGACAGCGGCAGATTTGGGGAGCAGTTCTTC. Translating it yields CAWSSLDSGRFGEQFF.

The chain is built from TRBV4-2 and TRBJ2-5; 8 positions match TRBD1. With the DNA end fitting TRBJ2-7 better, the J assignment may be wrong. The CDR3 extends over 13 amino acids. Germline CDR1 reads LGHNA; CDR2 reads YNFKEQ. In DNA form, the CDR3 reads TGTGCCAGCAGCCACGGACAGGGCCCCGAGCAGTACTTC. Protein product: CASSHGQGPEQYF.

V is TRBV4-1 and J is TRBJ1-1, with D unresolved. The germline V gene has CDR1 MGHRA and CDR2 YSYEKL. The V end was cut by 4 bases, the J end by 6 bases, with 15 bases between. This CDR3 has 14 residues. The CDR3 sequence: CASSPGFTLPEAFF. CDR3 DNA sequence: TGCGCCAGCAGCCCCGGATTCACGTTACCTGAAGCTTTCTTT.

CDR3 DNA: TGCGCCAGCAGCCAGGGAGTGGCAGATACGCAGTATTTT. It translates to CASSQGVADTQYF. The genes are TRBV4-1 and TRBJ2-3; perhaps TRBD2 as D (5 bases). Per germline, CDR1 MGHRA and CDR2 YSYEKL. The germline V and J ends were trimmed by 3 bases and 4 bases, with 8 bases remaining between them. The CDR3 runs 13 residues.

The rearrangement joins TRBV7-2 to TRBJ2-7; TRBD1 matches at 11 bases. In germline, CDR1 is SGHTA, CDR2 FQGNSA. Trimming cost V 5 bases and J 6 bases; bases outside gene matches: 9. CDR3 length: 15 residues. CDR3 residues: CASSRAPGQGVEQYF. The CDR3 DNA sequence: TGTGCCAGCAGCCGCGCGCCGGGACAGGGGGTCGAGCAGTACTTC.

The chain recombines TRBV27 with TRBJ2-1, with TRBD1 identical over 9 bases. This CDR3 contains 17 residues. V shed 2 bases, J shed 6 bases, and the junction held 11 bases outside the gene matches. CDR1 is MNHEY, CDR2 SMNVEV, per germline (reference sequence). CDR3 residues: CASSLRPRDRVGNEQFF. Here the CDR3 DNA reads TGTGCCAGCAGTTTACGTCCCCGGGACAGGGTCGGCAATGAGCAGTTCTTC.

The chain joins TRBV5-1 to TRBJ1-4; 7 nucleotides align to TRBD1. With 4 bases clipped from V and 0 bases from J, the junction kept 6 bases outside the gene matches. Germline V gives CDR1 SGHRS, CDR2 YFSETQ. This CDR3 contains 16 residues. The chain's CDR3 is CASSVTGAATNEKLFF. CDR3 sequence (DNA): TGCGCCAGCAGCGTCACAGGGGCCGCAACTAATGAAAAACTGTTTTTT.

The gene calls are TRBV2 and TRBJ2-1; D may match TRBD1 or TRBD2 (5 bases each). There are 14 residues in the CDR3. CDR1 is SNHLY and CDR2 is FYNNEI in the germline V gene. V lost 7 bases and J lost 7, with 17 bases in between. CDR3 sequence: CASTSWGSPNEQFF. The CDR3 DNA sequence: TGTGCCAGCACGAGTTGGGGGAGCCCTAATGAGCAGTTCTTC.

V and J are TRBV7-2 and TRBJ1-1; D remains unclear. The germline V and J ends were trimmed by 5 bases and 4 bases, with 14 bases remaining between them. CDR1 and CDR2 (germline): SGHTA, FQGNSA. This CDR3 is 14 amino acids long. The CDR3 DNA reads as TGTGCCAGCAGCCCCCAGCCTGGCGGCACTGAAGCTTTCTTT. It is translated as CASSPQPGGTEAFF.

J is TRBJ2-2 and V is TRBV6-1, with D maybe TRBD2 (6 bases). The germline CDR1 and CDR2 sequences are MNHNS and SASEGT. This CDR3 has 14 residues. With 7 bases removed from V and 2 bases from J, the gap between germline ends came to 11 bases. The CDR3 nucleotides are TGTGCCAGCAAAGAGGGACTTAACACCGGGGAGCTGTTTTTT. It codes for CASKEGLNTGELFF.

This chain connects TRBV19 to TRBJ2-1; TRBD1 is a possible D gene (6 bases). CDR1 is LNHDA and CDR2 is SQIVND in the germline V gene (reference sequence). V gave up 2 bases and J gave up 4 bases, with 12 bases separating them. The CDR3 consists of 15 residues. DNA of the CDR3: TGTGCCAGTAGTATAATGGGCCAGGGGTACAATGAGCAGTTCTTC. Residues: CASSIMGQGYNEQFF.

V gene TRBV11-3 combines with J gene TRBJ2-6; D remains ambiguous. The CDR3 loop spans 16 amino acids. Germline V gives CDR1 SGHNT, CDR2 YENEEA. V lost 5 bases and J 5 bases, leaving 16 bases between the germline ends. The CDR3 is CASSESRQSRANVLTF. The DNA of the CDR3 is TGTGCCAGCAGCGAGTCGAGACAAAGTCGGGCCAACGTCCTGACTTTC.

The genes are TRBV5-4 and TRBJ2-7; 7 nucleotides align to TRBD1. This CDR3 is 13 amino acids long. The ends lost 2 bases at V and 2 bases at J; junction bases unmatched: 1. CDR1 and CDR2 from the germline V gene are SGHNT and YYREEE (reference sequence). CDR3 protein: CASSFDRAYEQYF. The CDR3 coding sequence is TGTGCCAGCAGCTTTGACAGGGCCTACGAGCAGTACTTC.

This clone came up once. The chain employs TRBV4-2 and TRBJ2-7, with 8 nucleotides matching TRBD2. The CDR3 has 17 residues. Trimming removed 0 bases from V and 2 bases from J; junction bases left unmatched: 9. CDR1 is LGHNA and CDR2 is YNFKEQ in the germline V gene. The CDR3 loop reads CASSQESTAGVPYEQYF. DNA of the CDR3: TGTGCCAGCAGCCAAGAGAGTACAGCGGGAGTCCCCTACGAGCAGTACTTC.

The DNA for the CDR3 is TGTGCCAGCTCACCATCTGGCCTAACGGGTGGAAACACCATATATTTT. Protein sequence: CASSPSGLTGGNTIYF. This rearrangement joins TRBV18 to TRBJ1-3; D remains unclear. The CDR3 is made up of 16 amino acids. Germline V gene sequence: CDR1 KGHSH, CDR2 LQKENI. Trimming shortened V by 2 bases and J by 3 bases, and 14 bases separated the two germline ends.

The chain has TRBV25-1 and TRBJ2-7; D is unclear. Germline CDR1 reads MGHDK; CDR2 reads SYGVNS. CDR3 length equals 13 residues. V lost 4 bases, J lost 7 bases, and 14 bases lay in between. The CDR3 loop is CASSAMPQAEQYF. The CDR3 nucleotides read TGTGCCAGCAGTGCCATGCCCCAGGCTGAGCAGTACTTC.